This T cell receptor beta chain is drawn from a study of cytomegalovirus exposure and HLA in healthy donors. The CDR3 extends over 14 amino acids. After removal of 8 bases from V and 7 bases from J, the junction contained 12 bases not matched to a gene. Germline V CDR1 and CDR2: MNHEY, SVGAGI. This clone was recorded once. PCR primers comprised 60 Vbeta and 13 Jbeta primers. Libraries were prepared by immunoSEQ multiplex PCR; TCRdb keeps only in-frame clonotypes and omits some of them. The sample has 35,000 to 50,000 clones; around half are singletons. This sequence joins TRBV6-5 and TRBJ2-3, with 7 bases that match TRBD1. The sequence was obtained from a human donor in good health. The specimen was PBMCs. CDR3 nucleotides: TGTGCCAGCGGGGGACAGTCGAGCCTTTATACGCAGTATTTT. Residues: CASGGQSSLYTQYF.